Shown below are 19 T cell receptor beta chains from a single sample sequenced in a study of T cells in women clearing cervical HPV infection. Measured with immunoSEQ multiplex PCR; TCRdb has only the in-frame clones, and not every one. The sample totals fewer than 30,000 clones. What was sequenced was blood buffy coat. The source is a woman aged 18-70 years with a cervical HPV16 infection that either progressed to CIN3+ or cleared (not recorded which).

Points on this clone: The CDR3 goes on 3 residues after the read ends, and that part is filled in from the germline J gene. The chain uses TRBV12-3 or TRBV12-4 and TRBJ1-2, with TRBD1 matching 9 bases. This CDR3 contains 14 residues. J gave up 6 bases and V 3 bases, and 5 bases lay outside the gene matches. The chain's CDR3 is CASSFRGQGDGYTF. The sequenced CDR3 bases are TGTGCCAGCAGTTTTAGGGGACAGGGAGATGGC.

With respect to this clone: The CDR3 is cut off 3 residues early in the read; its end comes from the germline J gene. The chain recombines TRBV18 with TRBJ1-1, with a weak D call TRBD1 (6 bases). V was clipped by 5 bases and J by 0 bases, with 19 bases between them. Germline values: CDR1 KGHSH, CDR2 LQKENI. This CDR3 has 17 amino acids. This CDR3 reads CASSRTFPGHMNTEAFF. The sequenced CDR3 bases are TGTGCCAGCTCAAGAACCTTTCCGGGACACATGAACACTGAA.

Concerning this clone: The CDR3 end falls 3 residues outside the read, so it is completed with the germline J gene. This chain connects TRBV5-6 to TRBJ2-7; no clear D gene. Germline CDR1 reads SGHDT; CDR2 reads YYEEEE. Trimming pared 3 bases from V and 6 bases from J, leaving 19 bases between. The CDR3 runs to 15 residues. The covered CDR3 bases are TGTGCCAGCAGCTCGTCCCCTCAGCGACCGGGCGAG. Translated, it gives CASSSSPQRPGE. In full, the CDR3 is CASSSSPQRPGEQYF. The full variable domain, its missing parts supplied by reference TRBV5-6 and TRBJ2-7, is DAGVTQSPTHLIKTRGQQVTLRCSPKSGHDTVSWYQQALGQGPQFIFQYYEEEERQRGNFPDRFSGHQFPNYSSELNVNALLLGDSALYLCASSSSPQRPGEQYFGPGTRLTVT.

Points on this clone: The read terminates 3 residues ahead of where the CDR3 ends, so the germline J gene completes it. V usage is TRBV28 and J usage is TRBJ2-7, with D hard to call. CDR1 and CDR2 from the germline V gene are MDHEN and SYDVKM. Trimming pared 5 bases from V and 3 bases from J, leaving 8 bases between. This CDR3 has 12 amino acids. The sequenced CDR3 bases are TGTGCCAGCAGTCCCCTTCGCTACGAG. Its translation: CASSPLRYE. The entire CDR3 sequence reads CASSPLRYEQYF. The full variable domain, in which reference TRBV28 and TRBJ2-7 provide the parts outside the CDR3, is DVKVTQSSRYLVKRTGEKVFLECVQDMDHENMFWYRQDPGLGLRLIYFSYDVKMKEKGDIPEGYSVSREKKERFSLILESASTNQTSMYLCASSPLRYEQYFGPGTRLTVT.

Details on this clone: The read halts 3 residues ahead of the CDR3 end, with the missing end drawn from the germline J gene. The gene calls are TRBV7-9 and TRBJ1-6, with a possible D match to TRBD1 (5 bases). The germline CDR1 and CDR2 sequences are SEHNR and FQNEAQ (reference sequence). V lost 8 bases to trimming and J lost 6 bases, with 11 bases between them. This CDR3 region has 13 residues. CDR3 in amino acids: CASQGGGNSPLHF. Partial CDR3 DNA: TGTGCCAGCCAGGGTGGTGGTAATTCACCC.

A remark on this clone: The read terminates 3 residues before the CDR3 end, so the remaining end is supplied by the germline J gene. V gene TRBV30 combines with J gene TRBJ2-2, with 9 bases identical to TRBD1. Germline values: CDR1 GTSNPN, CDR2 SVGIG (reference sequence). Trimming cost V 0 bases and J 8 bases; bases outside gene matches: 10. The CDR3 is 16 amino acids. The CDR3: CAWSVQGTGLAGELFF. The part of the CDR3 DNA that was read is TGTGCCTGGAGTGTACAGGGGACAGGGCTCGCAGGGGAG.

CDR3 sequence: CASSIFPSPEAFF. The covered CDR3 bases are TGTGCCAGTAGTATATTCCCCAGTCCTGAA. The rearrangement links TRBV19 to TRBJ1-1, with no clear D. The read falls 3 residues short of the CDR3 end, and the missing part is taken from the germline J gene. This CDR3 comprises 13 residues. Germline V gene data show CDR1 as LNHDA and CDR2 as SQIVND (reference sequence). With 2 bases removed from V and 6 bases from J, the gap between germline ends came to 10 bases.

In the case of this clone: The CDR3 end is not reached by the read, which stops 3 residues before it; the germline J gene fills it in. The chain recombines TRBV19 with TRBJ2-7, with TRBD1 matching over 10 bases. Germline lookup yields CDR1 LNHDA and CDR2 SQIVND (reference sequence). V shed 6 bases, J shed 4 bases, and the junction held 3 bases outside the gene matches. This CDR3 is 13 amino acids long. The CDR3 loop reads CASRRDRGYEQYF. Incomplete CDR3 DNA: TGTGCCAGTAGGAGGGACAGGGGTTACGAG.

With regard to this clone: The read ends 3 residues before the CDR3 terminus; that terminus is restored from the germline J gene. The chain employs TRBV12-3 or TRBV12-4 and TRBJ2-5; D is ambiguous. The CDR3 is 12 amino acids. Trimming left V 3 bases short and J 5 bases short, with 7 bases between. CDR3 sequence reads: CASSFPRETQYF. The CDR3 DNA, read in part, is TGTGCCAGCAGTTTCCCGAGGGAGACC.

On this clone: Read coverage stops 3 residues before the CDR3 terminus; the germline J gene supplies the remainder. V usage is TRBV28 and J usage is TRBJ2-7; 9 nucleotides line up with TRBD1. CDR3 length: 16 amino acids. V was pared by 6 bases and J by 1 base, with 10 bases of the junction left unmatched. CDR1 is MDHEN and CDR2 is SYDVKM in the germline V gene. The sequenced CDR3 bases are TGTGCCAGCAGGGCTACCGGACAGGGGAAATCCTACGAG. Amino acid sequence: CASRATGQGKSYE. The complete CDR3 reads CASRATGQGKSYEQYF. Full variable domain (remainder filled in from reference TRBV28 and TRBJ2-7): DVKVTQSSRYLVKRTGEKVFLECVQDMDHENMFWYRQDPGLGLRLIYFSYDVKMKEKGDIPEGYSVSREKKERFSLILESASTNQTSMYLCASRATGQGKSYEQYFGPGTRLTVT.

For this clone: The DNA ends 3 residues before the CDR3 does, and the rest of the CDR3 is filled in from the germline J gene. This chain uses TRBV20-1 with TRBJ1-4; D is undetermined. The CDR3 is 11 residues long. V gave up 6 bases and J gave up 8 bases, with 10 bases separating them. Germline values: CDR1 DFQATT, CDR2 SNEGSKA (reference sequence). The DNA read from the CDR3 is TGCAGTGCAAGACAAGGGGAAAAA. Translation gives CSARQGEK. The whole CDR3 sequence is CSARQGEKLFF.

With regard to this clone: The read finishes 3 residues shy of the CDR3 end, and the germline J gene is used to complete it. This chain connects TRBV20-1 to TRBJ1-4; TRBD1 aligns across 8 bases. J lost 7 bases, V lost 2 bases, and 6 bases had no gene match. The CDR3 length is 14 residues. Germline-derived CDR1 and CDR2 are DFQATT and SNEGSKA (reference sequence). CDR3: CSARPRTGSEKLFF. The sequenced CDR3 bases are TGCAGTGCTAGACCCCGGACAGGGAGTGAAAAA.

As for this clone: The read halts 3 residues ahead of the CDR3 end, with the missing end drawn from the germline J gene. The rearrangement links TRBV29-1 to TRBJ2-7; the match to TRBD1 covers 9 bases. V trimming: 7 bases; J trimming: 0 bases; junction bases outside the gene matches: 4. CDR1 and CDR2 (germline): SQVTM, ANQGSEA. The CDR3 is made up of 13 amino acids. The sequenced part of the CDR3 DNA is TGCAGCGCTAGGGACAGGGACTCCTACGAG. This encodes CSARDRDSYE. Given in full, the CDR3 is CSARDRDSYEQYF.

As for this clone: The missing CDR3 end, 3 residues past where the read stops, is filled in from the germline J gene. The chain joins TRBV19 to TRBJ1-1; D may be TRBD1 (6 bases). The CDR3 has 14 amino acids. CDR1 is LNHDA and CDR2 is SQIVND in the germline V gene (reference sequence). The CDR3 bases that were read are TGTGCCAGTAGTGAGTACAGGGTCTCCTACGAG. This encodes CASSEYRVSYE. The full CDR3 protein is CASSEYRVSYEAFF.

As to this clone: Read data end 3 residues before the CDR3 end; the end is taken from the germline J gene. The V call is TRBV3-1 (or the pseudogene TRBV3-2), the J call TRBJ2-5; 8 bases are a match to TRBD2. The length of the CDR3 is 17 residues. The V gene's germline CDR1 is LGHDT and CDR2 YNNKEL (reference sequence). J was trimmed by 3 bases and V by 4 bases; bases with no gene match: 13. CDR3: CASSRNSPPGGEETQYF. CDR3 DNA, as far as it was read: TGTGCCAGCAGCCGAAACTCTCCCCCGGGGGGGGAAGAGACC.

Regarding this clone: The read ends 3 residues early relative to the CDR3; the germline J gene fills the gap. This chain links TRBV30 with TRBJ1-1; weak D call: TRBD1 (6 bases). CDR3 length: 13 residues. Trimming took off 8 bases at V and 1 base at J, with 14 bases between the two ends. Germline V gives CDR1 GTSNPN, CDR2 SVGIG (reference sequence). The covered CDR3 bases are TGTGCCACTACCGGGACACGGAACACTGAA. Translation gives CATTGTRNTE. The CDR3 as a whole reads CATTGTRNTEAFF.

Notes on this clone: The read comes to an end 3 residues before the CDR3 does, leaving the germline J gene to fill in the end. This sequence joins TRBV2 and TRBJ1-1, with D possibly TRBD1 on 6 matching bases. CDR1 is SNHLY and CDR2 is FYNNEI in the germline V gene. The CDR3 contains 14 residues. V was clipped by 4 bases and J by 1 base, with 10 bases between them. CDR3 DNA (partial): TGTGCCAGCAGTGCAGGACAGCCGAACACTGAA. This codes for CASSAGQPNTE. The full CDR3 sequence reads CASSAGQPNTEAFF.

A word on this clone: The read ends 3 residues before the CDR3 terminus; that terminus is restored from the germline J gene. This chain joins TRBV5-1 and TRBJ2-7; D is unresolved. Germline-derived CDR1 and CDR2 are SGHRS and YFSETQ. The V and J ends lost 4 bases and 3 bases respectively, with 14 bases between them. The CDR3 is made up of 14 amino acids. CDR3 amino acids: CASSLTLTHYEQYF. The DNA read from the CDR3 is TGCGCCAGCAGCCTAACTTTGACTCACTACGAG.

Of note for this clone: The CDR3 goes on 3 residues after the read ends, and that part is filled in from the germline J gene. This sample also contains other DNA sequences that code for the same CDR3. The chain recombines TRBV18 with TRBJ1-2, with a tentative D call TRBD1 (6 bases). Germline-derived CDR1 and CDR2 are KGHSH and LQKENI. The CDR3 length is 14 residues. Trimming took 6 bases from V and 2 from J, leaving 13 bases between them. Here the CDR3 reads CASSPGEGNYGYTF. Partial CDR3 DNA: TGTGCCAGCTCGCCAGGGGAGGGGAACTATGGC.